The present entry profiles one TCR beta chain with its context. This sample was taken from a study of blood T cell repertoires in COVID-19. Study-level background: Sites in the United States, Italy and Spain provided acute and convalescent COVID-19 samples. PBMCs, B-cell-depleted T cells, or T cells were the source of the cDNA or gDNA that made up the material.

Authors' analysis steps: Using reference gene primer amplification, nucleated cell counts were estimated. Here immunoSEQ multiplex PCR was the method, and the copy in TCRdb shows in-frame clones only, minus some. V and J calls and clone size are as listed in that table; D and trimming were resolved from the DNA. The profile shows approximately 52,000 clones, 65% to 90% of them singletons. The sequence came from a man in his 60s with acute or convalescent COVID-19. The sequencing input was peripheral blood.

The CDR3 DNA reads TGTGCCACCGGGACTAGCGGAGCTCAGAGCAACACCGGGGAGCTGTTTTTT. It specifies CATGTSGAQSNTGELFF. This chain connects TRBV19 to TRBJ2-2; 11 bases are shared with TRBD2. Germline V gives CDR1 LNHDA, CDR2 SQIVND (reference sequence). The CDR3 length is 17 residues. Trimming removed 10 bases from V and 2 bases from J; junction bases left unmatched: 12.